Below are 7 T cell receptor beta chains sequenced from a single sample in a study of PD-1 blockade in classical Hodgkin lymphoma. Here immunoSEQ multiplex PCR was the method, and the copy in TCRdb shows in-frame clones only, minus some. The data hold over 85,000 clones, with about four fifths observed a single time. With no exception, relapse followed autologous stem cell transplantation in all patients, and brentuximab vedotin exposure varied. This specimen was peripheral blood mononuclear cells (PBMCs), taken before the second cycle of nivolumab. These receptors came from a human donor with classical Hodgkin lymphoma.

V gene TRBV7-2 combines with J gene TRBJ2-7; perhaps TRBD2 as D (5 bases). The CDR3 contains 15 residues. Germline values: CDR1 SGHTA, CDR2 FQGNSA. V was pared by 2 bases and J by 2 bases, with 13 bases between. CDR3 in amino acids: CASSLWSSSAYEQYF. The CDR3 DNA reads TGTGCCAGCAGCTTATGGTCTAGCAGCGCCTACGAGCAGTACTTC.

Only one count was recorded for this clone. V is TRBV5-4 and J is TRBJ1-1; D gene uncertain. The V end lost 1 base, the J end lost 1 base, and 11 bases lay between the germline ends. Germline CDR1 and CDR2: SGHNT and YYREEE (reference sequence). The length of the CDR3 is 15 residues. The CDR3 loop reads CASSLRPGENTEAFF. CDR3 DNA sequence: TGTGCCAGCAGCTTGAGGCCCGGAGAGAACACTGAAGCTTTCTTT.

In its sample, this clone was seen once. The chain joins TRBV7-9 to TRBJ2-5; D may be TRBD1 (6 bases). The CDR3 loop spans 15 amino acids. Germline lookup yields CDR1 SEHNR and CDR2 FQNEAQ (reference sequence). V dropped 2 bases and J dropped 1 base, with 11 bases sitting between them. CDR3 sequence: CASSLRSGAQETQYF. For the CDR3, the DNA is TGTGCCAGCAGCTTAAGGTCAGGGGCCCAAGAGACCCAGTACTTC.

The chain links TRBV9 to TRBJ2-7; 12 bases line up with TRBD2. Germline-derived CDR1 and CDR2 are SGDLS and YYNGEE. With V trimmed by 0 bases and J by 4 bases, 11 bases remained unmatched. This CDR3 is 18 amino acids long. The CDR3 DNA sequence: TGTGCCAGCAGCGTAGCGGCTAGCGGGAGGGCCGAGGGGTACGAGCAGTACTTC. Amino acids: CASSVAASGRAEGYEQYF.

V and J are TRBV19 and TRBJ2-7; D not certain. Germline V gene lookup returns CDR1 LNHDA and CDR2 SQIVND (reference sequence). V lost 4 bases and J 2 bases, leaving 15 bases between the germline ends. The CDR3 covers 15 residues. CDR3 coding DNA: TGTGCCAGTAGTACGGGTTTAGCTCCGACCTACGAGCAGTACTTC. It codes for CASSTGLAPTYEQYF. Supplemented by reference TRBV19 and TRBJ2-7, the full variable domain reads DGGITQSPKYLFRKEGQNVTLSCEQNLNHDAMYWYRQDPGQGLRLIYYSQIVNDFQKGDIAEGYSVSREKKESFPLTVTSAQKNPTAFYLCASSTGLAPTYEQYFGPGTRLTVT.

The chain joins TRBV29-1 to TRBJ1-4, with D unresolved. The CDR3 consists of 15 residues. Germline V CDR1 and CDR2: SQVTM, ANQGSEA. With 5 bases removed from V and 3 bases from J, the gap between germline ends came to 16 bases. DNA of the CDR3: TGCAGCGTTCAGGCCCGAGGGAAAGCTAATGAAAAACTGTTTTTT. This sequence encodes CSVQARGKANEKLFF.

The chain couples TRBV9 to TRBJ2-1; D might be TRBD1 or TRBD2, each matching 5 bases. In germline, CDR1 is SGDLS, CDR2 YYNGEE. There are 14 residues in the CDR3. The V end was cut by 4 bases, the J end by 2 bases, with 10 bases between. CDR3 nucleotide sequence: TGTGCCAGCAGCTCAGGGCGGGCCTACAATGAGCAGTTCTTC. Protein: CASSSGRAYNEQFF.